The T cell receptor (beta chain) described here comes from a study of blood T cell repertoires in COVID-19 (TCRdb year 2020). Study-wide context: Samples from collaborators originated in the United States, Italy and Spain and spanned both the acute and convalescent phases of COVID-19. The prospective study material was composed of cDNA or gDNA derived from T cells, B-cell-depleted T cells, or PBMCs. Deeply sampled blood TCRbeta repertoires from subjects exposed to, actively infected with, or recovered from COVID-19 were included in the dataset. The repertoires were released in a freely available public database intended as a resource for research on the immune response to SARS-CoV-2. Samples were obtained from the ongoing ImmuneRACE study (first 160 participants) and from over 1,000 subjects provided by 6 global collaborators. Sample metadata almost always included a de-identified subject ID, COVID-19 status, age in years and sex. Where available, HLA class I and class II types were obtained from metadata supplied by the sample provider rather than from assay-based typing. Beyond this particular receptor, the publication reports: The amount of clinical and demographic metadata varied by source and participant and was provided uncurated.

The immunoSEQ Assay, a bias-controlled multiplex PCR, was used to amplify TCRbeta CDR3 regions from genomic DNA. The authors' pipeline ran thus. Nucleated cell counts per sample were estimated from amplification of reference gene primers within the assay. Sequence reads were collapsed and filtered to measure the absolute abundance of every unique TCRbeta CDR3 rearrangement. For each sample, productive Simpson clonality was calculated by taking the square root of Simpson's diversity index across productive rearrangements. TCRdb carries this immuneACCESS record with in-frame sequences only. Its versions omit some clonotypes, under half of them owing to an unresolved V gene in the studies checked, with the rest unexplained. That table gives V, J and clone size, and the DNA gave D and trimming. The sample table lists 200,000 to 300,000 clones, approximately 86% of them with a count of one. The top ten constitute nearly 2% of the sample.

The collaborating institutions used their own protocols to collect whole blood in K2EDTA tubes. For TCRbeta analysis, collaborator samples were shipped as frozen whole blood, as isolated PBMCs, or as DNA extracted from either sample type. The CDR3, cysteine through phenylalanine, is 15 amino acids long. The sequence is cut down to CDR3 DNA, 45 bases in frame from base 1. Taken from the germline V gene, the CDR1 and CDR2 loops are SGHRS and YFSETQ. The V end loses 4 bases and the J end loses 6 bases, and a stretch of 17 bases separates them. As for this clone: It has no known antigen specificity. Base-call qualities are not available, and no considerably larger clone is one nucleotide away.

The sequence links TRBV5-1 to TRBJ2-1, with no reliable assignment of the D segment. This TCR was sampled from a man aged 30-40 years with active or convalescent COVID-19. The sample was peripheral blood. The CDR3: CASSSYSVSINEQFF. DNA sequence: TGCGCCAGCAGCAGCTACAGTGTTTCTATCAATGAGCAGTTCTTC.